The 10 T cell receptor beta chains below were found in one sample sequenced in a study of blood T cell repertoires in COVID-19. Clones were read by immunoSEQ multiplex PCR, and TCRdb kept only the in-frame ones, dropping some. The sample includes some 48,000 clones, approximately 87% of them seen just once. The sequencing input was peripheral blood. The receptors originated from an older woman with acute or convalescent COVID-19.

The V call is TRBV4-1, the J call TRBJ2-7, with D tentatively TRBD2 (5 bases). Germline loops: CDR1 MGHRA, CDR2 YSYEKL. The CDR3 length is 14 residues. V was trimmed by 0 bases and J by 2 bases, leaving 8 bases between them. The CDR3 is CASSQDYGTYEQYF. The DNA of the CDR3 is TGCGCCAGCAGCCAAGATTACGGGACCTACGAGCAGTACTTC.

The V and J genes are TRBV7-3 and TRBJ1-2, with D maybe TRBD1 (5 bases). Germline CDR1 is SGHTA and CDR2 is FQGTGA. V lost 4 bases, J lost 8 bases, and 14 bases lay in between. The CDR3 covers 13 residues. The CDR3 DNA is TGTGCCAGCAGCTCCATTGCGGGGGAAGGCTACACCTTC. Translating it yields CASSSIAGEGYTF.

This clone has a handful of counts. This sequence joins TRBV4-3 and TRBJ1-4; no reliable D call. Trimming pared 5 bases from V and 4 bases from J, leaving 14 bases between. Germline V gene sequence: CDR1 LGHNA, CDR2 YSLEER. The CDR3 is 15 amino acids. CDR3 loop: CASSEMRGGNEKLFF. CDR3 nucleotides: TGCGCCAGCAGCGAAATGCGTGGAGGTAATGAAAAACTGTTTTTT.

This chain joins TRBV29-1 and TRBJ1-1; the D gene is possibly TRBD1 (5 bases). In germline, CDR1 is SQVTM, CDR2 ANQGSEA. CDR3 length equals 14 residues. V lost 1 base, J lost 5 bases, and 14 bases lay in between. CDR3 in amino acids: CSVEGGWGGTEAFF. CDR3 bases: TGCAGCGTTGAAGGGGGCTGGGGGGGGACTGAAGCTTTCTTT.

The chain combines TRBV6-5 with TRBJ1-1, with a tentative D call TRBD1 (5 bases). V was trimmed by 4 bases and J by 4 bases, leaving 7 bases between them. Germline V CDR1 and CDR2: MNHEY, SVGAGI. The CDR3 has 12 amino acids. In DNA form, the CDR3 reads TGTGCCAGCAGTTCCCAGGGCACTGAAGCTTTCTTT. Translated: CASSSQGTEAFF.

The chain recombines TRBV2 with TRBJ2-3; TRBD2 matches at 8 bases. Trimming removed 6 bases from V and 2 bases from J; junction bases left unmatched: 4. Germline V gene data show CDR1 as SNHLY and CDR2 as FYNNEI. The CDR3 totals 14 residues. CDR3 amino acids: CASRAGENTDTQYF. For the CDR3, the DNA is TGTGCCAGCAGAGCGGGGGAGAACACAGATACGCAGTATTTT.

V gene TRBV7-9 combines with J gene TRBJ2-1; 12 bases align to TRBD2. Germline V CDR1 and CDR2: SEHNR, FQNEAQ (reference sequence). After removal of 5 bases from V and 7 bases from J, the junction contained 9 bases not matched to a gene. The CDR3 is 16 residues long. In DNA, the CDR3 is TGTGCCAGCAGCCCTCGGACTAGCGGGATAGGGAATGAGCAGTTCTTC. This gives the protein CASSPRTSGIGNEQFF.

The CDR3 region is CASSSSWEGLYEQYF. DNA of the CDR3: TGTGCCAGCAGCTCGAGCTGGGAGGGGCTCTACGAGCAGTACTTC. The chain couples TRBV5-6 to TRBJ2-7; 7 nucleotides line up with TRBD2. Trimming cost V 3 bases and J 3 bases; bases outside gene matches: 9. There are 15 residues in the CDR3. The germline CDR1 and CDR2 sequences are SGHDT and YYEEEE.

The chain recombines TRBV6-6 with TRBJ1-4; no reliable D call. Germline V gene lookup returns CDR1 MNHNY and CDR2 SVGAGI (reference sequence). This CDR3 is 15 amino acids long. Trimming took 3 bases from V and 2 from J, leaving 10 bases between them. The CDR3 loop reads CASSYQAPTNEKLFF. The CDR3 region has the DNA TGTGCCAGCAGTTATCAGGCACCGACTAATGAAAAACTGTTTTTT.

The chain employs TRBV9 and TRBJ2-7, with D perhaps TRBD2 (6 bases). The germline V gene encodes CDR1 SGDLS and CDR2 YYNGEE. The germline V and J ends were trimmed by 7 bases and 3 bases, with 11 bases remaining between them. The CDR3 spans 12 residues. For the CDR3, the DNA is TGTGCCAGCGGCGGAGGGTTCTACGAGCAGTACTTC. Protein: CASGGGFYEQYF.